These T cell receptor beta chains were read from a single sample in a study of blood T cells in healthy people across ages. TCRdb reprocessed the 5' RACE reads via MiXCR and lists one record per CDR3 protein. Here the sample spans some 1.4 million distinct CDR3 sequences, about 40% being singletons. Sequenced input: blood. Receptor source: a woman younger than 30 in good health. The CDR3 runs from the conserved cysteine through the conserved F or W. The order of the fields is J gene, clone size, D gene, V gene, CDR3 protein, CDR3 DNA. The D gene is left open where the match is weak. Clone size is given for some rows only: seen once, a few or many times, or a class if the clone is expanded.

>TRBJ2-7|NA|NA|TRBV15
CATSLWGDQQYF
TGTGCCACCAGTCTGTGGGGGGACCAGCAGTACTTC
>TRBJ2-7|few|NA|TRBV5-1
CASSLTETVSYEQYF
TGCGCCAGCAGCTTGACCGAGACGGTCTCCTACGAGCAGTACTTC
>TRBJ2-3|NA|NA|TRBV25-1
CASSVTVADTQYF
TGTGCCAGCAGTGTAACAGTCGCAGATACGCAGTATTTT
>TRBJ1-2|NA|TRBD1|TRBV11-2
CASLPRDRGLYGYTF
TGTGCCAGCTTACCCCGGGACAGGGGGCTGTATGGCTACACCTTC
>TRBJ2-7|NA|TRBD1|TRBV2
CASSAQGGYEQYF
TGTGCCAGCAGTGCACAGGGGGGCTACGAGCAGTACTTC
>TRBJ1-1|NA|NA|TRBV18
CASSPSIYRTDTEAFF
TGTGCCAGCTCACCCTCCATCTACCGGACGGACACTGAAGCTTTCTTT
>TRBJ2-7|NA|TRBD2|TRBV10-3
CATFNGRDYEQYF
TGTGCCACATTTAACGGGAGGGACTACGAGCAGTACTTC
>TRBJ2-6|NA|NA|TRBV20-1
CSARDHAGANVLTF
TGCAGTGCAAGAGATCATGCTGGGGCCAACGTCCTGACTTTC
>TRBJ1-1|few|NA|TRBV7-9
CASDTTADTEAFF
TGTGCCAGCGACACCACCGCGGACACTGAAGCTTTCTTT
>TRBJ1-2|NA|NA|TRBV5-1
CASSLAARDYGYTF
TGCGCCAGCAGCTTGGCCGCCAGGGACTATGGCTACACCTTC
>TRBJ2-1|NA|NA|TRBV15
CATSRDASYSTYNEQFF
TGTGCCACCAGCAGAGATGCCTCATACTCCACTTACAATGAGCAGTTCTTC